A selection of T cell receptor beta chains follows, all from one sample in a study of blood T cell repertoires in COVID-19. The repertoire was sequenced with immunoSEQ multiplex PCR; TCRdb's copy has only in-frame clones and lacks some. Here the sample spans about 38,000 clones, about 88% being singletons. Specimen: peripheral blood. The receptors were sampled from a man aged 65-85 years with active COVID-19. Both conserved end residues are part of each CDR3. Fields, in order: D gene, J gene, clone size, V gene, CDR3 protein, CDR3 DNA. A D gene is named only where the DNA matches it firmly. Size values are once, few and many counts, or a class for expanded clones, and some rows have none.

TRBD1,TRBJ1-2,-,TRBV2,CASSQQGARGYGYTF,TGTGCCAGCAGCCAACAGGGGGCACGAGGCTATGGCTACACCTTC
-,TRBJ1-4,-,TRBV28,CASSLSGNEKLFF,TGTGCCAGCAGTTTATCAGGAAATGAAAAACTGTTTTTT
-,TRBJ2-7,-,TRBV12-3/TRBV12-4,CASSLGGTYEQYF,TGTGCCAGCAGTTTAGGCGGGACCTACGAGCAGTACTTC
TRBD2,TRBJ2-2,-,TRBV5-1,CASSFPLASGRATGELFF,TGCGCCAGCAGCTTCCCCCTGGCTAGCGGGAGGGCCACCGGGGAGCTGTTTTTT
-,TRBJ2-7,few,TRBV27,CASSNNGHRTYEQYF,TGTGCCAGCAGCAATAACGGACATAGGACCTACGAGCAGTACTTC
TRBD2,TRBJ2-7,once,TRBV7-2,CASSPWTSGDYEQYF,TGTGCCAGCAGCCCCTGGACTAGTGGGGATTACGAGCAGTACTTC
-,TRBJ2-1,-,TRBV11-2,CASSVRAGVSYNEQFF,TGTGCCAGCAGCGTACGGGCGGGCGTCTCCTACAATGAGCAGTTCTTC
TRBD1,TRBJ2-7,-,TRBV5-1,CASFTRQGMSYEQYF,TGCGCCAGCTTCACCCGACAGGGGATGAGCTACGAGCAGTACTTC
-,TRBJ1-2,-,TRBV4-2,CASSQDNGRGNYGYTF,TGTGCCAGCAGCCAAGATAACGGCAGGGGTAACTATGGCTACACCTTC
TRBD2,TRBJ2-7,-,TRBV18,CASSPSTSGTFEQYF,TGTGCCAGCTCACCATCGACTAGCGGAACATTCGAGCAGTACTTC